This T cell receptor beta chain is from a study of beta chain features in type 1 diabetes. This CDR3 region has 19 residues. Stem cell-like memory, regulatory, central memory and naive CD4+ cells were sorted via CD45RO/CCR7/CD25/CD127/CD95/CD27. The authors reverse transcribed all of the isolated RNA, so sequencing captured expressed TCRB transcripts. About 3.5 million reads per sample on average were obtained from naive, central memory and regulatory T cell samples. The table came from immunoSEQ multiplex PCR; TCRdb's copy has only in-frame clones and leaves some out. The sample lists 900,000 or so clones; around a sixth were seen once.

The TCR originated in a woman aged 18-29 years in good health. The specimen was naive CD4+ T cells from blood. J is TRBJ2-7 and V is TRBV21-1; TRBD2 is the table's D call, not checked against the DNA. TRBV21-1 is assigned pseudogene status. The CDR3, as DNA: TGTGCCAGCAGCAAAAGTCGGACTAGCGGGAGGGCCCTTTACTACGAGCAGTACTTC. It yields the protein CASSKSRTSGRALYYEQYF.